This T cell receptor (beta chain) stems from a study of CD8 T cells in Susac syndrome. Roughly 0.45 to 1 ug RNA was reverse transcribed with random hexamers. Each CDR3 protein gets one entry after TCRdb re-called the immunoSEQ multiplex PCR reads with MiXCR. Found here are over 350,000 distinct CDR3 sequences, around 83% of them singletons; the top ten hold about 0.12%. Trimming cost V 4 bases and J 9 bases; bases outside gene matches: 6. CDR1 KGHDR and CDR2 SFDVKD come from the germline V gene. This CDR3 is 14 amino acids long. The J gene is TRBJ2-1, the V gene TRBV24-1; 9 bases match TRBD1. The clonotype comes from a human donor with multiple sclerosis. Sequencing was performed on CD8+ T cells from PBMCs. CDR3: CATSDRRQGGEQFF. Here the CDR3 DNA reads TGTGCCACCAGTGACCGTAGACAGGGGGGTGAGCAGTTCTTC.